Here is one T cell receptor beta chain with its context. Its cognate antigen is unknown. Produced via immunoSEQ multiplex PCR; TCRdb's table is partial and in-frame only. The sample has under 70,000 clones, just under 95% seen once. The data derive from a study of lymphopenia after photon versus proton radiotherapy. Study observations and caveats: Post-nadir TCR diversity decline inversely tracked overall survival among those who died. After the lymphocyte nadir, photon-treated repertoires showed oligoclonal expansion, especially of CD8+ Temra cells.

From germline, CDR1 is SGHRS and CDR2 YFSETQ. The CDR3 has 15 residues. Trimming left V 0 bases short and J 0 bases short, with 8 bases between. This material consisted of peripheral blood, taken from a patient treated with photon-based radiotherapy. The chain combines TRBV5-1 with TRBJ2-3; D perhaps matches TRBD1 (5 bases). The TCR comes from a woman in her thirties or forties with cholangiocarcinoma. The CDR3 sequence: CASSLGGESTDTQYF. In nucleotides, the CDR3 is TGCGCCAGCAGCTTGGGGGGCGAAAGCACAGATACGCAGTATTTT.